The 12 T cell receptor beta chains presented below share a single source sample, sequenced in a study of blood T cell repertoires in COVID-19. The table came from immunoSEQ multiplex PCR; TCRdb's copy has only in-frame clones and leaves some out. Altogether fewer than 350,000 clones are present, around 85% being singletons, with the ten largest covering 7.2%. The material sequenced was peripheral blood. These receptor sequences come from a human donor in a cohort sampled during active COVID-19.

The chain is built from TRBV14 and TRBJ1-2, with D unresolved. The germline V gene has CDR1 SGHDN and CDR2 FVKESK. The V end lost 2 bases, the J end lost 5 bases, and 18 bases lay between the germline ends. The CDR3 is 16 residues long. This chain's CDR3 is CASSQLPAGNSYGYTF. The DNA for the CDR3 is TGTGCCAGCAGCCAACTTCCGGCGGGAAACTCTTATGGCTACACCTTC.

The chain recombines TRBV6-1 with TRBJ1-2, with TRBD1 matching over 8 bases. Germline V gene data show CDR1 as MNHNS and CDR2 as SASEGT. The CDR3 loop spans 14 amino acids. The J segment lost 6 bases and the V segment lost 3 bases, leaving 6 bases of the junction unmatched. CDR3 sequence: CASSDRDRPHGYTF. The DNA for the CDR3 is TGTGCCAGCAGTGACCGGGACAGGCCCCATGGCTACACCTTC.

This clone was observed a single time. The CDR3 DNA is TGTGCCAGCAGTTACTCTTCCAGCGGGGGGGGGAATGAGCAGTTCTTC. This gives the protein CASSYSSSGGGNEQFF. The V and J genes are TRBV6-5 and TRBJ2-1, with TRBD2 matching 10 bases. The CDR3 loop spans 16 amino acids. The V gene end was trimmed by 0 bases and the J gene end by 7 bases; junction bases not matched to a gene: 6. Germline V gene data show CDR1 as MNHEY and CDR2 as SVGAGI.

Only a few counts were recorded for this clone. The genes are TRBV18 and TRBJ1-1; TRBD1 aligns across 10 bases. The trim removed 4 bases at V and 1 base at J, leaving 27 bases unmatched. This CDR3 region has 23 residues. Germline V lookup: CDR1 KGHSH, CDR2 LQKENI. CDR3 nucleotide sequence: TGTGCCAGCTCACTTTATCTCAGTCGGGGACAGGGGAACCCCCGAATGAGGAACACTGAAGCTTTCTTT. Translated, it gives CASSLYLSRGQGNPRMRNTEAFF.

V is TRBV7-8 and J is TRBJ1-2; no clear D gene. Germline-derived CDR1 and CDR2 are SGHVS and FQNEAQ. This CDR3 region has 15 residues. V shed 5 bases and J shed 6 bases, with 19 bases lying between them. CDR3 loop: CASSTHRRAVDGYTF. CDR3 DNA sequence: TGTGCCAGCAGCACGCATCGGCGGGCCGTCGATGGCTACACCTTC.

This chain uses TRBV4-2 with TRBJ2-3, with unresolved D. This CDR3 has 16 amino acids. In germline, CDR1 is LGHNA, CDR2 YNFKEQ. Trimming took off 0 bases at V and 2 bases at J, with 12 bases between the two ends. The CDR3 nucleotides read TGTGCCAGCAGCCAAGATGTAACACCAATCACAGATACGCAGTATTTT. Translation: CASSQDVTPITDTQYF.

The V gene is TRBV5-5, the J gene TRBJ1-4; maybe TRBD1 (6 bases). With 4 bases removed from V and 0 bases from J, the gap between germline ends came to 13 bases. The CDR3 is made up of 16 amino acids. The germline CDR1 and CDR2 sequences are SGHKS and YYEKEE (reference sequence). The CDR3 DNA reads TGTGCCAGCAGCCCGGACAGTCTTGCAACTAATGAAAAACTGTTTTTT. Its protein is CASSPDSLATNEKLFF.

This clone appeared once. The chain combines TRBV12-5 with TRBJ2-3, with 11 bases identical to TRBD2. This CDR3 comprises 19 residues. V gave up 0 bases and J gave up 2 bases; unmatched junction bases: 10. Germline assignment: CDR1 LGHNT and CDR2 FRNRAP. CDR3 nucleotides: TGTGCTAGTGGTTTGGTACGCCTACTAGCGGGGGAGTACACAGATACGCAGTATTTT. Its protein product is CASGLVRLLAGEYTDTQYF.

The chain uses TRBV12-5 and TRBJ2-3, with D perhaps TRBD1 (6 bases). The CDR3 is made up of 15 amino acids. Between the trimmed V and J ends, which lost 2 bases and 3 bases, there was a span of 12 bases. CDR1 and CDR2 (germline): LGHNT, FRNRAP. The chain's CDR3 is CASGLYGRGTDTQYF. As DNA, the CDR3 is TGTGCTAGTGGTTTGTACGGCAGGGGTACAGATACGCAGTATTTT. Full variable domain (remainder filled in from reference TRBV12-5 and TRBJ2-3): DARVTQTPRHKVTEMGQEVTMRCQPILGHNTVFWYRQTMMQGLELLAYFRNRAPLDDSGMPKDRFSAEMPDATLATLKIQPSEPRDSAVYFCASGLYGRGTDTQYFGPGTRLTVL.

A single count supports this clone. The CDR3 sequence is CSVEDQMNTEAFF. The CDR3, as DNA: TGCAGCGTTGAAGATCAAATGAACACTGAAGCTTTCTTT. The gene calls are TRBV29-1 and TRBJ1-1; the D is unclear. V gave up 0 bases and J gave up 0 bases, with 5 bases separating them. Germline V gene data show CDR1 as SQVTM and CDR2 as ANQGSEA. The CDR3 has 13 residues.

CDR3 sequence reads: CASSWTRLVSYEQYF. The CDR3 DNA follows: TGTGCCAGCAGCTGGACCAGACTAGTCTCCTACGAGCAGTACTTC. V is TRBV5-8 and J is TRBJ2-7, with a possible D match to TRBD2 (6 bases). The germline V gene has CDR1 SGHTS and CDR2 YDEGEE. V gave up 3 bases and J gave up 0 bases, with 13 bases separating them. This CDR3 region has 15 residues.

The rearrangement uses TRBV11-2 and TRBJ2-7, with D possibly TRBD2 on 7 matching bases. Trimming cost V 0 bases and J 4 bases, with 10 bases left between them. The CDR3 is 14 residues long. CDR1 SGHAT and CDR2 FQNNGV come from the germline V gene. For the CDR3, the DNA is TGTGCCAGCAGCTTAGACGGGGGGCAGTACGAGCAGTACTTC. Translating gives CASSLDGGQYEQYF.